A selection of T cell receptor beta chains follows, all from one sample in a study of siplizumab effects on memory and regulatory T cells. Libraries were prepared by immunoSEQ multiplex PCR; TCRdb keeps only in-frame clonotypes and omits some of them. The sample yields tens of thousands of clones, 87% seen once. The specimen was Tregs sorted from blood. The receptor source for this set is a human donor in good health. Each CDR3 is given with its conserved first and last residue. D genes are given only for firm matches. Only some rows state a clone size, as once, few, many or a class for expanded clones.

len: 13
abundance: NA
v_gene: TRBV18
d_gene: NA
j_gene: TRBJ1-2
CDR3aa: CASSPFRDYGYTF
CDR3nt: TGTGCCAGCTCACCCTTTCGGGACTATGGCTACACCTTC

len: 12
abundance: NA
v_gene: TRBV30
d_gene: NA
j_gene: TRBJ1-1
CDR3aa: CAWSGSWGEAFF
CDR3nt: TGTGCCTGGAGTGGTTCATGGGGGGAAGCTTTCTTT

len: 15
abundance: NA
v_gene: TRBV7-3
d_gene: NA
j_gene: TRBJ2-5
CDR3aa: CASSPTGSRQETQYF
CDR3nt: TGTGCCAGCAGTCCAACGGGGTCTCGCCAAGAGACCCAGTACTTC

len: 16
abundance: few
v_gene: TRBV19
d_gene: TRBD2
j_gene: TRBJ2-7
CDR3aa: CASSISGGGAIYEQYF
CDR3nt: TGTGCCAGTAGTATATCCGGCGGGGGGGCCATCTACGAGCAGTACTTC

len: 15
abundance: NA
v_gene: TRBV28
d_gene: NA
j_gene: TRBJ1-6
CDR3aa: CASSLWGALNSPLHF
CDR3nt: TGTGCCAGCAGTTTGTGGGGGGCTCTCAATTCACCCCTCCACTTT

len: 17
abundance: few
v_gene: TRBV7-2
d_gene: NA
j_gene: TRBJ1-1
CDR3aa: CASSHGRTRGANTEAFF
CDR3nt: TGTGCCAGCAGCCACGGAAGGACAAGAGGTGCGAACACTGAAGCTTTCTTT

len: 13
abundance: NA
v_gene: TRBV18
d_gene: NA
j_gene: TRBJ2-7
CDR3aa: CASSPGSSYEQYF
CDR3nt: TGTGCCAGCTCACCCGGGAGCTCCTACGAGCAGTACTTC

len: 16
abundance: NA
v_gene: TRBV5-1
d_gene: NA
j_gene: TRBJ1-1
CDR3aa: CASSLVFSGEGTEAFF
CDR3nt: TGCGCCAGCAGCTTGGTTTTTTCGGGAGAAGGCACTGAAGCTTTCTTT

len: 12
abundance: NA
v_gene: TRBV7-9
d_gene: NA
j_gene: TRBJ2-3
CDR3aa: CASSTGTDTQYF
CDR3nt: TGTGCCAGCAGTACAGGCACAGATACGCAGTATTTT

len: 15
abundance: NA
v_gene: TRBV4-1
d_gene: NA
j_gene: TRBJ2-7
CDR3aa: CASSQDTVVSPRQYF
CDR3nt: TGCGCCAGCAGCCAAGATACGGTTGTGAGTCCCAGGCAGTACTTC

len: 14
abundance: NA
v_gene: TRBV5-1
d_gene: NA
j_gene: TRBJ2-3
CDR3aa: CASKEVTSTDTQYF
CDR3nt: TGCGCCAGCAAAGAGGTAACGAGCACAGATACGCAGTATTTT

len: 14
abundance: NA
v_gene: TRBV13
d_gene: NA
j_gene: TRBJ2-7
CDR3aa: CASRRASDGGEQYF
CDR3nt: TGTGCCAGCAGAAGGGCCTCAGATGGGGGCGAGCAGTACTTC

len: 16
abundance: once
v_gene: TRBV5-1
d_gene: TRBD2
j_gene: TRBJ2-3
CDR3aa: CASVPLAGESTDTQYF
CDR3nt: TGCGCCAGCGTCCCCTTAGCGGGGGAATCCACAGATACGCAGTATTTT

len: 13
abundance: NA
v_gene: TRBV28
d_gene: NA
j_gene: TRBJ2-7
CDR3aa: CASRRGQDYEQYF
CDR3nt: TGTGCCAGCAGGCGGGGTCAAGACTACGAGCAGTACTTC

len: 14
abundance: NA
v_gene: TRBV6-1
d_gene: NA
j_gene: TRBJ2-1
CDR3aa: CASTLTKGGNEQFF
CDR3nt: TGTGCCAGCACCTTGACAAAGGGGGGGAATGAGCAGTTCTTC

len: 15
abundance: few
v_gene: TRBV5-1
d_gene: NA
j_gene: TRBJ1-6
CDR3aa: CASSSSGGSNSPLHF
CDR3nt: TGCGCCAGCAGCTCGAGCGGGGGAAGCAATTCACCCCTCCACTTT

len: 14
abundance: once
v_gene: TRBV7-3
d_gene: TRBD1
j_gene: TRBJ2-3
CDR3aa: CASSWTGGTDTQYF
CDR3nt: TGTGCCAGCAGCTGGACAGGGGGCACAGATACGCAGTATTTT

len: 14
abundance: NA
v_gene: TRBV5-6
d_gene: NA
j_gene: TRBJ1-3
CDR3aa: CASSFFASGNTIYF
CDR3nt: TGTGCCAGCAGCTTCTTCGCCTCTGGAAACACCATATATTTT

len: 16
abundance: NA
v_gene: TRBV2
d_gene: TRBD2
j_gene: TRBJ2-1
CDR3aa: CASSLRTSGGFNEQFF
CDR3nt: TGTGCCAGCAGCCTTCGTACTAGCGGGGGTTTCAATGAGCAGTTCTTC

len: 15
abundance: NA
v_gene: TRBV5-1
d_gene: TRBD1
j_gene: TRBJ2-4
CDR3aa: CASSQDRDGLNIQYF
CDR3nt: TGCGCCAGCAGCCAGGACAGGGATGGATTGAACATTCAGTACTTC

len: 15
abundance: NA
v_gene: TRBV6-1
d_gene: NA
j_gene: TRBJ1-2
CDR3aa: CASSRTTRFGGGYTF
CDR3nt: TGTGCCAGCAGCCGTACTACGCGGTTCGGGGGTGGCTACACCTTC

len: 12
abundance: NA
v_gene: TRBV5-1
d_gene: NA
j_gene: TRBJ1-1
CDR3aa: CASSLVPGEAFF
CDR3nt: TGCGCCAGCAGCTTGGTCCCTGGCGAAGCTTTCTTT

len: 12
abundance: NA
v_gene: TRBV7-2
d_gene: TRBD1
j_gene: TRBJ2-3
CDR3aa: CASSTQGDTQYF
CDR3nt: TGTGCCAGCAGCACACAGGGGGATACGCAGTATTTT

len: 15
abundance: NA
v_gene: TRBV9
d_gene: TRBD1
j_gene: TRBJ2-1
CDR3aa: CASSVVGQGANEQFF
CDR3nt: TGTGCCAGCAGCGTAGTGGGACAGGGGGCTAATGAGCAGTTCTTC

len: 16
abundance: NA
v_gene: TRBV25-1
d_gene: NA
j_gene: TRBJ2-7
CDR3aa: CASSDVKAGFLGEQYF
CDR3nt: TGTGCCAGCAGTGATGTGAAGGCAGGGTTCTTGGGCGAGCAGTACTTC

len: 14
abundance: NA
v_gene: TRBV19
d_gene: NA
j_gene: TRBJ1-1
CDR3aa: CASSIQQVNTEAFF
CDR3nt: TGTGCCAGTAGTATACAACAGGTAAACACTGAAGCTTTCTTT

len: 15
abundance: NA
v_gene: TRBV6-6
d_gene: TRBD1
j_gene: TRBJ1-4
CDR3aa: CASSPPGDRGRKLFF
CDR3nt: TGTGCCAGCAGTCCTCCAGGGGACAGGGGCAGAAAACTGTTTTTT

len: 15
abundance: NA
v_gene: TRBV14
d_gene: TRBD1
j_gene: TRBJ1-4
CDR3aa: CASSQDYRGGEKLFF
CDR3nt: TGTGCCAGCAGCCAAGATTACAGGGGTGGCGAAAAACTGTTTTTT

len: 13
abundance: NA
v_gene: TRBV7-9
d_gene: NA
j_gene: TRBJ2-7
CDR3aa: CASSLGGPYEQYF
CDR3nt: TGTGCCAGCAGTCTAGGGGGGCCCTACGAGCAGTACTTC

len: 16
abundance: NA
v_gene: TRBV5-1
d_gene: NA
j_gene: TRBJ2-7
CDR3aa: CASSLELGRFPYEQYF
CDR3nt: TGCGCCAGCAGCTTGGAATTGGGCAGATTTCCCTACGAGCAGTACTTC

len: 13
abundance: NA
v_gene: TRBV7-9
d_gene: TRBD1
j_gene: TRBJ1-2
CDR3aa: CASSITGDEGYTF
CDR3nt: TGTGCCAGCAGCATTACAGGGGACGAAGGCTACACCTTC

len: 14
abundance: NA
v_gene: TRBV5-1
d_gene: NA
j_gene: TRBJ2-1
CDR3aa: CASSLGADYNEQFF
CDR3nt: TGCGCCAGCAGCTTGGGGGCAGATTACAATGAGCAGTTCTTC

len: 12
abundance: NA
v_gene: TRBV6-5
d_gene: NA
j_gene: TRBJ1-6
CDR3aa: CASSSSRGPLHF
CDR3nt: NA

len: 13
abundance: NA
v_gene: TRBV18
d_gene: NA
j_gene: TRBJ1-2
CDR3aa: CASSPGGNYGYTF
CDR3nt: TGTGCCAGCTCACCAGGAGGGAACTATGGCTACACCTTC

len: 13
abundance: NA
v_gene: TRBV11-3
d_gene: NA
j_gene: TRBJ2-1
CDR3aa: CASSFRTRDEQFF
CDR3nt: TGTGCCAGCAGCTTTCGAACTAGAGATGAGCAGTTCTTC

len: 10
abundance: NA
v_gene: TRBV12-5
d_gene: NA
j_gene: TRBJ2-1
CDR3aa: CAGRGGEQFF
CDR3nt: TGTGCCGGCCGGGGTGGGGAGCAGTTCTTC

len: 16
abundance: NA
v_gene: TRBV12-5
d_gene: TRBD1
j_gene: TRBJ2-2
CDR3aa: CASNFGGQGATGELFF
CDR3nt: TGTGCTAGTAACTTTGGGGGACAGGGGGCCACCGGGGAGCTGTTTTTT

len: 19
abundance: NA
v_gene: TRBV19
d_gene: NA
j_gene: TRBJ1-1
CDR3aa: CASSIGSQRGRWMNTEAFF
CDR3nt: TGTGCCAGTAGTATAGGGTCCCAGCGGGGGCGATGGATGAACACTGAAGCTTTCTTT

len: 16
abundance: NA
v_gene: TRBV4-3
d_gene: NA
j_gene: TRBJ1-2
CDR3aa: CASSQSLVQGGYGYTF
CDR3nt: TGCGCCAGCAGCCAAAGTCTTGTGCAGGGTGGATATGGCTACACCTTC

len: 14
abundance: NA
v_gene: TRBV7-9
d_gene: NA
j_gene: TRBJ1-2
CDR3aa: CASSLEGGSGGYTF
CDR3nt: TGTGCCAGCAGCTTAGAGGGGGGATCGGGAGGCTACACCTTC

len: 16
abundance: NA
v_gene: TRBV7-2
d_gene: TRBD1
j_gene: TRBJ1-3
CDR3aa: CASSFGQGARGNTIYF
CDR3nt: TGTGCCAGCAGCTTTGGACAGGGGGCACGTGGAAACACCATATATTTT

len: 13
abundance: NA
v_gene: TRBV10-3
d_gene: NA
j_gene: TRBJ1-3
CDR3aa: CAISGSSGNTIYF
CDR3nt: TGTGCCATCAGTGGGAGCTCTGGAAACACCATATATTTT

len: 13
abundance: NA
v_gene: TRBV29-1
d_gene: TRBD2
j_gene: TRBJ2-3
CDR3aa: CSVRLAGGDTQYF
CDR3nt: TGCAGCGTTAGACTAGCGGGGGGAGATACGCAGTATTTT

len: 14
abundance: NA
v_gene: TRBV6-1
d_gene: TRBD1
j_gene: TRBJ1-4
CDR3aa: CASKEGALGEKLFF
CDR3nt: TGTGCCAGCAAGGAGGGGGCATTAGGTGAAAAACTGTTTTTT

len: 18
abundance: NA
v_gene: TRBV18
d_gene: TRBD2
j_gene: TRBJ2-5
CDR3aa: CASSPVQRLAGYQETQYF
CDR3nt: TGTGCCAGCTCACCAGTCCAGCGACTAGCGGGGTACCAAGAGACCCAGTACTTC

len: 16
abundance: NA
v_gene: TRBV7-2
d_gene: NA
j_gene: TRBJ2-4
CDR3aa: CASSHGGVGLKNIQYF
CDR3nt: TGTGCCAGCAGCCACGGCGGGGTGGGCCTAAAAAACATTCAGTACTTC

len: 12
abundance: once
v_gene: TRBV6-4
d_gene: NA
j_gene: TRBJ1-2
CDR3aa: CASSDGGRGYTF
CDR3nt: TGTGCCAGCAGCGACGGGGGTCGGGGCTACACCTTC

len: 15
abundance: NA
v_gene: TRBV5-1
d_gene: NA
j_gene: TRBJ2-7
CDR3aa: CASSPGDRSSYEQYF
CDR3nt: TGCGCCAGCAGTCCCGGGGACCGGAGCTCCTACGAGCAGTACTTC

len: 14
abundance: NA
v_gene: TRBV28
d_gene: NA
j_gene: TRBJ2-6
CDR3aa: CASSFFQAPNVLTF
CDR3nt: TGTGCCAGCAGTTTTTTCCAGGCGCCCAACGTCCTGACTTTC

len: 13
abundance: NA
v_gene: TRBV7-2
d_gene: NA
j_gene: TRBJ2-5
CDR3aa: CASSYRGAETQYF
CDR3nt: TGTGCCAGCAGCTATAGGGGGGCAGAGACCCAGTACTTC

len: 16
abundance: NA
v_gene: TRBV6-1
d_gene: NA
j_gene: TRBJ1-5
CDR3aa: CASSAGDHRGNQPQHF
CDR3nt: TGTGCCAGCAGTGCGGGGGACCACCGCGGCAATCAGCCCCAGCATTTT

len: 12
abundance: NA
v_gene: TRBV2
d_gene: TRBD1
j_gene: TRBJ1-2
CDR3aa: CASTMDRSGYTF
CDR3nt: TGTGCCAGCACAATGGACAGGTCCGGCTACACCTTC

len: 13
abundance: NA
v_gene: TRBV5-1
d_gene: NA
j_gene: TRBJ2-1
CDR3aa: CASSGRGDNEQFF
CDR3nt: TGCGCCAGCAGCGGGAGGGGGGACAATGAGCAGTTCTTC

len: 13
abundance: NA
v_gene: TRBV5-1
d_gene: TRBD1
j_gene: TRBJ1-2
CDR3aa: CASSPGQGYGYTF
CDR3nt: TGCGCCAGCAGCCCCGGACAGGGCTATGGCTACACCTTC

len: 14
abundance: NA
v_gene: TRBV6-5
d_gene: NA
j_gene: TRBJ1-6
CDR3aa: CASSSPRRDSPLHF
CDR3nt: TGTGCCAGCAGTTCCCCCCGCCGGGATTCACCCCTCCACTTT